These 24 T cell receptor beta chains were all obtained from the same sample, sequenced in a study of human T cells and chemical hapten exposure (dated by TCRdb to the early 2020s). To prepare the library, RACE was applied. TCRdb names NextSeq 500 as the instrument used. The public reads were run again by TCRdb, first through fastp at Q25 and then through MiXCR, and only productive beta chains were kept. Each CDR3 protein appears once, grouped with its most common genes and DNA. This sample holds around 69,000 distinct CDR3 sequences; approximately 9% were observed only once. Roughly 3.8% of the sample comes from the top ten. Interpreted using the paper, the time point label stands for: patch test 2, 6 weeks after DPC sensitization. This specimen's treatment or condition label, per the study, means: therapeutic diphenylcyclopropenone sensitization with weekly scalp DPC. The sequenced sample was whole blood, obtained in connection with sensitization to the hapten diphenylcyclopropenone (DPC). The receptors come from a woman aged 45-60 years with alopecia areata. Some clones in this sample may be carry-over from other donors' samples.

In its sample, this clonotype was seen a few times. The chain joins TRBV2 to TRBJ2-3; 14 positions match TRBD2. Trimming at V came to 1 base and at J to 0 bases, leaving 3 bases not matched to a gene. The CDR3 contains 18 residues. The germline CDR1 and CDR2 sequences are SNHLY and FYNNEI. CDR3 protein: CASSEGLAGGLSTDTQYF. CDR3 sequence (DNA): TGTGCCAGCAGTGAAGGACTAGCGGGGGGGCTGAGCACAGATACGCAGTATTTT.

The table lists this clonotype with many counts. The J gene is TRBJ1-3, the V gene TRBV4-2, with D uncertain. There are 16 residues in the CDR3. Germline CDR1 is LGHNA and CDR2 is YNFKEQ. The V end was cut by 1 base, the J end by 0 bases, with 10 bases between. CDR3 bases: TGTGCCAGCAGCCAAGGGAGTAAGGTCTCTGGAAACACCATATATTTT. This codes for CASSQGSKVSGNTIYF.

CDR3 in DNA: TGTGCCAGCAGTTGGGTTGGACTCCATGATACAGATACGCAGTATTTT. This translates into CASSWVGLHDTDTQYF. The chain employs TRBV2 and TRBJ2-3, with D possibly TRBD2 on 5 matching bases. Trimming removed 5 bases from V and 3 bases from J, with 18 bases in between. The CDR3 extends over 16 amino acids. The germline V gene encodes CDR1 SNHLY and CDR2 FYNNEI.

This clonotype was counted only a few times. The CDR3 region is CASSSGEQYF. DNA for the CDR3: TGTGCCAGCAGTTCAGGCGAGCAGTACTTC. The rearrangement joins TRBV28 to TRBJ2-7; no firm D call. Germline V gene sequence: CDR1 MDHEN, CDR2 SYDVKM. The CDR3 loop spans 10 amino acids. Trimming left V 4 bases short and J 6 bases short, with 4 bases between. Complete variable domain (other parts from reference TRBV28 and TRBJ2-7): DVKVTQSSRYLVKRTGEKVFLECVQDMDHENMFWYRQDPGLGLRLIYFSYDVKMKEKGDIPEGYSVSREKKERFSLILESASTNQTSMYLCASSSGEQYFGPGTRLTVT.

This clonotype was seen many times. V and J are TRBV6-5 and TRBJ2-7; 12 nucleotides agree with TRBD2. Trimming removed 6 bases from V and 7 bases from J; junction bases left unmatched: 10. Germline V gene lookup returns CDR1 MNHEY and CDR2 SVGAGI. The CDR3 runs to 15 residues. CDR3 nucleotide sequence: TGTGCCAGCAGACCGCTAGCGGGAGGGCCTCGAGAGCAGTACTTC. Protein: CASRPLAGGPREQYF.

The chain is built from TRBV12-3 or TRBV12-4 and TRBJ1-6; TRBD1 matches at 9 bases. V was pared by 6 bases and J by 4 bases, with 4 bases of the junction left unmatched. The CDR3 consists of 15 residues. The DNA of the CDR3 is TGTGCCAGCAGGAAAGGACAGGGGTATAATTCACCCCTCCACTTT. This encodes CASRKGQGYNSPLHF.

The chain has TRBV7-9 and TRBJ1-1, with D perhaps matching TRBD1 (6 bases). The CDR3 contains 14 residues. Trimming took off 5 bases at V and 7 bases at J, with 17 bases between the two ends. CDR1 and CDR2 from the germline V gene are SEHNR and FQNEAQ (reference sequence). The DNA for the CDR3 is TGTGCCAGCAGCCCCCAGTCGGAGGGGGGTGAAGCTTTCTTT. As protein: CASSPQSEGGEAFF.

This clonotype was observed many times. The rearrangement links TRBV7-9 to TRBJ1-3; D is undetermined. V lost 5 bases to trimming and J lost 2 bases, with 4 bases between them. Germline CDR1 and CDR2: SEHNR and FQNEAQ (reference sequence). This CDR3 region has 12 residues. The CDR3 DNA follows: TGTGCCAGCAGCCCAGCTGGAAACACCATATATTTT. This encodes CASSPAGNTIYF.

This clonotype was seen at least ten times. V and J are TRBV20-1 and TRBJ2-5, with 11 bases fitting TRBD2. There are 15 residues in the CDR3. The germline gives CDR1 DFQATT, CDR2 SNEGSKA (reference sequence). With 3 bases clipped from V and 2 bases from J, the junction kept 5 bases outside the gene matches. The CDR3: CSASPGTSGQETQYF. As DNA, the CDR3 is TGCAGTGCTAGCCCCGGGACTAGCGGACAAGAGACCCAGTACTTC.

This sequence joins TRBV20-1 and TRBJ2-4; no clear D. Germline CDR1 reads DFQATT; CDR2 reads SNEGSKA (reference sequence). The CDR3 totals 13 residues. Trimming stripped 4 bases from V and 0 bases from J, with 7 bases between. The chain's CDR3 is CSAIQLAKNIQYF. The CDR3, as DNA: TGCAGTGCTATACAGCTAGCCAAAAACATTCAGTACTTC.

This clonotype occurred a few times. The CDR3 reads CAWSGSSYNEQFF. The CDR3 DNA reads TGTGCCTGGAGTGGTTCGTCCTACAATGAGCAGTTCTTC. This chain links TRBV30 with TRBJ2-1; D is unresolved. Germline CDR1 reads GTSNPN; CDR2 reads SVGIG (reference sequence). The CDR3 length is 13 residues. The germline V and J ends were trimmed by 1 base and 1 base, with 5 bases remaining between them.

At least ten counts were recorded for this clonotype. The chain recombines TRBV9 with TRBJ1-1, with no clear D. Germline V lookup: CDR1 SGDLS, CDR2 YYNGEE. The CDR3 loop spans 13 amino acids. V lost 0 bases and J 8 bases, leaving 11 bases between the germline ends. The CDR3 protein is CASSVVRSEEAFF. CDR3 DNA: TGTGCCAGCAGCGTAGTTCGATCGGAGGAAGCTTTCTTT.

Comment on this clonotype: With a much larger clone just one base away, this may be a read error. J is TRBJ2-2 and V is TRBV5-1; 8 positions agree with TRBD2. Trimming removed 1 base from V and 7 bases from J; junction bases left unmatched: 6. CDR1 SGHRS and CDR2 YFSETQ come from the germline V gene. CDR3 length: 15 residues. The CDR3 spells CASSLRTSSSGELFF. The CDR3 region has the DNA TGCGCCAGCAGCTTGCGGACTAGCAGCAGCGGGGAGCTGTTTTTT. Based on the CDR3 plus reference TRBV5-1 and TRBJ2-2, the full variable domain is KAGVTQTPRYLIKTRGQQVTLSCSPISGHRSVSWYQQTPGQGLQFLFEYFSETQRNKGNFPGRFSGRQFSNSRSEMNVSTLELGDSALYLCASSLRTSSSGELFFGEGSRLTVL.

In its sample, this clonotype was seen a few times. The CDR3 DNA reads TGTGCCAGCAGCTTGAGGGAAATGAACACTGAAGCTTTCTTT. As protein: CASSLREMNTEAFF. The rearrangement links TRBV5-6 to TRBJ1-1; D unclear. Trimming removed 1 base at V and 0 bases at J, with 7 bases between. The CDR3 is 14 amino acids. The germline V gene has CDR1 SGHDT and CDR2 YYEEEE.

This clonotype turned up a few times. The chain carries TRBV29-1 and TRBJ1-1; D possibly corresponds to TRBD1 (5 bases). V was trimmed by 1 base and J by 11 bases, leaving 14 bases between them. This CDR3 has 12 amino acids. Germline CDR1 reads SQVTM; CDR2 reads ANQGSEA. CDR3 sequence reads: CSVEGAGDDAFF. In DNA form, the CDR3 reads TGCAGCGTTGAAGGAGCGGGGGACGACGCTTTCTTT.

The chain is built from TRBV27 and TRBJ1-1; TRBD1 is a possible D gene (5 bases). Trimming pared 4 bases from V and 4 bases from J, leaving 19 bases between. The V gene's germline CDR1 is MNHEY and CDR2 SMNVEV (reference sequence). This CDR3 has 16 residues. This CDR3 is CASSYFRAGLGTEAFF. CDR3 in DNA: TGTGCCAGCAGTTATTTTCGGGCGGGGCTCGGCACTGAAGCTTTCTTT.

The V call is TRBV7-8, the J call TRBJ1-1, with D uncertain. Germline-derived CDR1 and CDR2 are SGHVS and FQNEAQ. The CDR3 consists of 12 residues. V lost 2 bases and J 7 bases, leaving 8 bases between the germline ends. The CDR3 DNA follows: TGTGCCAGCAGCTTACCCGGCCTTGAAGCTTTCTTT. Translation: CASSLPGLEAFF. The whole variable domain, filled in from reference TRBV7-8 and TRBJ1-1, reads GAGVSQSPRYKVAKRGQDVALRCDPISGHVSLFWYQQALGQGPEFLTYFQNEAQLDKSGLPSDRFFAERPEGSVSTLKIQRTQQEDSAVYLCASSLPGLEAFFGQGTRLTVV.

J is TRBJ2-3 and V is TRBV9; D not resolved. The V gene lost 0 bases and the J gene lost 2 bases, with 16 bases spanning the gap. The CDR3 totals 17 residues. The germline gives CDR1 SGDLS, CDR2 YYNGEE. CDR3 sequence (DNA): TGTGCCAGCAGCGTAGGCCTCACGGTCACGGTCACAGATACGCAGTATTTT. Its translation is CASSVGLTVTVTDTQYF.

V gene TRBV2 combines with J gene TRBJ2-7; D not resolved. V lost 1 base and J 2 bases, leaving 9 bases between the germline ends. The CDR3 has 14 residues. The germline V gene has CDR1 SNHLY and CDR2 FYNNEI. The CDR3 loop is CASSEGGKTYEQYF. The DNA for the CDR3 is TGTGCCAGCAGTGAAGGCGGCAAAACCTACGAGCAGTACTTC.

The CDR3 DNA reads TGTGCCAGCAGCCCCCCCGGGGCGGGACGATACGAGCAGTACTTC. Translating gives CASSPPGAGRYEQYF. This rearrangement joins TRBV28 to TRBJ2-7, with D possibly being TRBD2 (6 bases). Germline V gene sequence: CDR1 MDHEN, CDR2 SYDVKM. The length of the CDR3 is 15 residues. The V end lost 6 bases, the J end lost 4 bases, and 19 bases lay between the germline ends.

This clonotype was seen a handful of times. This chain uses TRBV14 with TRBJ2-7; 9 bases are shared with TRBD2. The CDR3 is 15 residues long. Germline CDR1 and CDR2: SGHDN and FVKESK. Germline trimming cut 1 base from V and 2 bases from J; bases unmatched to any gene: 3. The CDR3 sequence: CASSQGTSATYEQYF. In nucleotides, the CDR3 is TGTGCCAGCAGCCAAGGGACTAGCGCGACCTACGAGCAGTACTTC.

The V and J genes are TRBV7-2 and TRBJ1-3; D is unclear. V was shortened by 6 bases and J by 0 bases, with 12 bases between the two germline ends. The germline V gene has CDR1 SGHTA and CDR2 FQGNSA. There are 15 residues in the CDR3. The CDR3 sequence is CASRQYAISGNTIYF. The CDR3 DNA follows: TGTGCCAGCAGACAATACGCTATCTCTGGAAACACCATATATTTT.

Of note for this clonotype: A read error is possible here, since a much larger clone lies one base away. The CDR3 loop is CASSEGSGNTDTQYF. The CDR3 region has the DNA TGTGCCAGCAGTGAAGGTAGCGGGAACACAGATACGCAGTATTTT. V usage is TRBV6-4 and J usage is TRBJ2-3; 8 bases map to TRBD2. Germline lookup yields CDR1 MRHNA and CDR2 SNTAGT. J lost 2 bases, V lost 3 bases, and 4 bases had no gene match. The CDR3 runs 15 residues.

This clonotype was picked up a small number of times. This chain connects TRBV28 to TRBJ1-2, with 10 bases aligning to TRBD1. The V gene's germline CDR1 is MDHEN and CDR2 SYDVKM. After removal of 7 bases from V and 8 bases from J, the junction contained 7 bases not matched to a gene. There are 13 residues in the CDR3. The CDR3 loop reads CASIRQGARGYTF. CDR3 nucleotide sequence: TGTGCCAGCATCAGACAGGGGGCGCGGGGCTACACCTTC.